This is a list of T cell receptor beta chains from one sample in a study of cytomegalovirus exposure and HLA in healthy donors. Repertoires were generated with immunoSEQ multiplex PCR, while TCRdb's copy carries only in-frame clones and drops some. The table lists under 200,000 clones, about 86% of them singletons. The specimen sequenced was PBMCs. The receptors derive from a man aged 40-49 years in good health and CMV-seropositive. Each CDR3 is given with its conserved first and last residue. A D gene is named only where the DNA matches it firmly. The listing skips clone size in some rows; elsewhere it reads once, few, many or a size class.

TGTGCCAGCAGCGTCACCACAGGGGTTGGAAACACCATATATTTT CASSVTTGVGNTIYF TRBV9 once TRBJ1-3 TRBD1 15
TGTGCCAGCAGCCTCGGACAGGGGGTGGGTCAGCCCCAGCATTTT CASSLGQGVGQPQHF TRBV7-8 few TRBJ1-5 TRBD1 15
TGTGCCAGCAGCCCTCAAAGGACAGGCTTGAACACTGAAGCTTTCTTT CASSPQRTGLNTEAFF TRBV5-5 - TRBJ1-1 TRBD1 16
TGCGCCAGCAGCAAAGAAGGGGCTGAAGCTTTCTTT CASSKEGAEAFF TRBV5-1 once TRBJ1-1 - 12
TGTGCCAGCAGTCCAAGAAGGGGGCCAGAGACCCAGTACTTC CASSPRRGPETQYF TRBV27 - TRBJ2-5 TRBD1 14
TGTGCCAGCAGTCCCTCAGCAGGGAAACCTAACTATGGCTACACCTTC CASSPSAGKPNYGYTF TRBV28 - TRBJ1-2 - 16
TGTGCCAGTAGTATAAATGGTCCAGGGGGCCTGAACACTGAAGCTTTCTTT CASSINGPGGLNTEAFF TRBV19 - TRBJ1-1 TRBD1 17
TGTGCCAGCAGCTTGGGAGCGGGATACACCGGGGAGCTGTTTTTT CASSLGAGYTGELFF TRBV5-4 - TRBJ2-2 TRBD2 15
TGTGCCAGCAGCTTAGCAGGGAACGTCTACGAGCAGTACTTC CASSLAGNVYEQYF TRBV11-2 - TRBJ2-7 - 14
TGTGCCTGGAGTCTGAACTACCCGCGTTGCTACGAGCAGTACTTC CAWSLNYPRCYEQYF TRBV30 few TRBJ2-7 - 15
TGTGCCAGCCGGGGGACAGGCGGAGAGGTAGCTTTCTTT CASRGTGGEVAFF TRBV18 - TRBJ1-1 TRBD1 13
TGTGCCAGCAGCTCGCCTAGCGGGGGGATTAGCACAGATACGCAGTATTTT CASSSPSGGISTDTQYF TRBV5-4 - TRBJ2-3 TRBD2 17
TGTGCCAGCGGGGCGGGAGCTGGAAATGAGCAGTTCTTC CASGAGAGNEQFF TRBV7-3 - TRBJ2-1 TRBD2 13
TGTGCCAGCAGCGTAACCCCTGGGGGACTTGCACCCGGGGAGCTGTTTTTT CASSVTPGGLAPGELFF TRBV9 - TRBJ2-2 - 17
TGTGCCAGCAGCGCCCGTACCGGGACAGAAAACACCATATATTTT CASSARTGTENTIYF TRBV9 - TRBJ1-3 TRBD1 15
TGCAGCGTTGAAGACTTGACTGGAACTGATCAGCCCCAGCATTTT CSVEDLTGTDQPQHF TRBV29-1 - TRBJ1-5 - 15
TGTGCCAGCAGCCAGCCGGGACAGAGCTCCTACGAGCAGTACTTC CASSQPGQSSYEQYF TRBV4-2 - TRBJ2-7 TRBD1 15
TGTGCCAGCAGCGGGCAGGGTACTGAAGCTTTCTTT CASSGQGTEAFF TRBV7-2 - TRBJ1-1 - 12
TGTGCCAGCAGTTTATCGGGCGGTGGACTAGCGGGAGACGAGCAGTACTTC CASSLSGGGLAGDEQYF TRBV27 few TRBJ2-7 TRBD2 17
TGTGCCAGCAGTCCGACAGGGGATGGCCTCTACGAGCAGTACTTC CASSPTGDGLYEQYF TRBV7-3 - TRBJ2-7 TRBD1 15
TGTGCCAGCAGCTTTTCGGAGGGATCCTACGAGCAGTACTTC CASSFSEGSYEQYF TRBV7-8 - TRBJ2-7 - 14
TGTTCCAGCAGCTCGACAGGGAGCGAGGTTGGCTACACCTTC CSSSSTGSEVGYTF TRBV7-9 - TRBJ1-2 TRBD1 14
TGTGCCTGGAGTACAGCGGTCCCACCGGATGAGCAGTTCTTC CAWSTAVPPDEQFF TRBV30 - TRBJ2-1 - 14
TGTGCCAGCAGTTACAGGGAGCGGGGCGAGCAGTACTTC CASSYRERGEQYF TRBV27 once TRBJ2-7 - 13
TGTGCCAGTCGGACCTCGACAGGCGTCTCTGGAAACACCATATATTTT CASRTSTGVSGNTIYF TRBV27 - TRBJ1-3 - 16
TGTGCCAGCAGCTCCCTCAGGGGCCAGAACACTGAAGCTTTCTTT CASSSLRGQNTEAFF TRBV11-2 - TRBJ1-1 - 15
TGTGCCAGCAGTATATCCAGCGGCTACAATGAGCAGTTCTTC CASSISSGYNEQFF TRBV7-3 - TRBJ2-1 - 14
TGTGCCAGCAGCCCGGGACAGGGGAGAACTGAAGCTTTCTTT CASSPGQGRTEAFF TRBV5-4 - TRBJ1-1 TRBD1 14
TGCGCCAGCAGCCCCCGACTAGCGGGAACCTACGAGCAGTACTTC CASSPRLAGTYEQYF TRBV4-1 many TRBJ2-7 TRBD2 15
TGTGCCATCAGAAACCTGGCAGGGAACGGGGAGCTGTTTTTT CAIRNLAGNGELFF TRBV10-3 - TRBJ2-2 - 14
TGTGCCGCCAGCAGAGATTACGGACAATCGGCGGAAAAACTGTTTTTT CAASRDYGQSAEKLFF TRBV15 - TRBJ1-4 - 16
TGTGCCAGCAGCGTCCTAGGGACTAGCGGGAGTCATGAGCAGTTCTTC CASSVLGTSGSHEQFF TRBV9 - TRBJ2-1 TRBD2 16
TGTGCCAGCAGCCAAGGGGTAGGGGGAGTGGATACGCAGTATTTT CASSQGVGGVDTQYF TRBV6-5 few TRBJ2-3 - 15
TGTGCCAGCAGCGTAGCTGGGACAGGGGATGAGCAGTACTTC CASSVAGTGDEQYF TRBV9 once TRBJ2-7 TRBD1 14
TGTGCCAGCAGTTACGCGGACAGTAGCTCCTACGAGCAGTACTTC CASSYADSSSYEQYF TRBV6-5 - TRBJ2-7 - 15
TGCGCCAGCAGCGAGCCTAGCGGGACAAACACAGATACGCAGTATTTT CASSEPSGTNTDTQYF TRBV5-1 - TRBJ2-3 TRBD2 16
TGCGCCAGCAGCCACCGGACAGGAATCCTTTCTGGGGCCAACGTCCTGACTTTC CASSHRTGILSGANVLTF TRBV4-1 - TRBJ2-6 TRBD1 18
TGTGCCAGCAGTGGACAGGGTAGGTCACCCCTCCACTTT CASSGQGRSPLHF TRBV27 once TRBJ1-6 TRBD1 13
TGTGCCAGCAGCCCCAGGACAAGGCACCGCGAGACCCAGTACTTC CASSPRTRHRETQYF TRBV7-2 - TRBJ2-5 - 15
TGCAGCGTTGGAGCGGCCTACGAGCAGTACTTC CSVGAAYEQYF TRBV29-1 - TRBJ2-7 - 11
TGCGCCAGCAGTCTGGGGACTAGCGGGAGCGATGAGACCCAGTACTTC CASSLGTSGSDETQYF TRBV5-1 - TRBJ2-5 TRBD2 16
TGTGCCAGCAGCTCGGGGACTAAGAATGAGCAGTTCTTC CASSSGTKNEQFF TRBV7-6 - TRBJ2-1 TRBD2 13
TGCGCCAGCAGCCACGCCGGGACTACTAACTATGGCTACACCTTC CASSHAGTTNYGYTF TRBV4-1 - TRBJ1-2 - 15
TGTGCCAGCAGCCGACTGGGACAGGGGGCGCACCCGCAAGAGACCCAGTACTTC CASSRLGQGAHPQETQYF TRBV5-5 - TRBJ2-5 TRBD1 18
TGTGCCAGCAGCCGTCCAGGATTAGATGGCTACACCTTC CASSRPGLDGYTF TRBV14 - TRBJ1-2 - 13
TGTTCCAGCAGCTTACGACAGTCGACCAATTTTGAAAAACTGTTTTTT CSSSLRQSTNFEKLFF TRBV7-9 - TRBJ1-4 - 16
TGTGCCTGGAAAGGTATCGGCCAGCGGGACACCGGGGAGCTGTTTTTT CAWKGIGQRDTGELFF TRBV30 - TRBJ2-2 - 16
TGTGCCAGCAGCGTAGATAGCGAACAGGGGGTGTACTTC CASSVDSEQGVYF TRBV9 - TRBJ2-5 TRBD1 13
TGCGCCAGCAGCCCCACGGGGGGGCTATACACTGAAGCTTTCTTT CASSPTGGLYTEAFF TRBV5-1 - TRBJ1-1 - 15
TGTGCCAGCAGCCTAGGCGGTGAGCAGTTCTTC CASSLGGEQFF TRBV7-2 - TRBJ2-1 - 11
TGTGCCAGTACTGCGGATCGTCCCCCGGGGAAACTGTTTTTT CASTADRPPGKLFF TRBV19 - TRBJ1-4 - 14
TGTGCCAGCAGCCCCGGGACAGGCGGCACAGATACGCAGTATTTT CASSPGTGGTDTQYF TRBV11-1 - TRBJ2-3 TRBD1 15
TGTGCCAGCACAGTGGGGGCGGGCGGCACAGATACGCAGTATTTT CASTVGAGGTDTQYF TRBV2 - TRBJ2-3 - 15
TGCGCCAGCAGCTTGGGAGGACTAGCGGGAGCCGGCTACGAGCAGTACTTC CASSLGGLAGAGYEQYF TRBV5-1 - TRBJ2-7 TRBD2 17
TGTGCCAGCAACTCTCTGCGGGAGCAGTACTTC CASNSLREQYF TRBV28 - TRBJ2-7 - 11
TGTGCCAGCAGCCGGGGACAGGGGGAACCCGGTGGCTACACCTTC CASSRGQGEPGGYTF TRBV5-4 - TRBJ1-2 TRBD1 15